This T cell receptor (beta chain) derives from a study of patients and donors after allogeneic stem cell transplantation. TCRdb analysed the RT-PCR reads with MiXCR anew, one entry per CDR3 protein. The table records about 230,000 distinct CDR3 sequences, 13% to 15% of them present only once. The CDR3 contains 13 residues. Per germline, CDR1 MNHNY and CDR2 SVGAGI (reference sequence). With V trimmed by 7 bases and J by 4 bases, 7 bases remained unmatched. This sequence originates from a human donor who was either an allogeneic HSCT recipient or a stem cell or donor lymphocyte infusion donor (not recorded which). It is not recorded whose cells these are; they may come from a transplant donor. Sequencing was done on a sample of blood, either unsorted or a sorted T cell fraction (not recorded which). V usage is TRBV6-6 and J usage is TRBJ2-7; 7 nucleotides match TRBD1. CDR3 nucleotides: TGTGCCAGCACCCTATCAGGGGGTTACGAGCAGTACTTC. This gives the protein CASTLSGGYEQYF.